Below are 32 T cell receptor beta chains sequenced from a single sample in a study of cytomegalovirus exposure and HLA in healthy donors. The study ran its PCR with 60 Vbeta and 13 Jbeta primers. Repertoires were generated with immunoSEQ multiplex PCR, while TCRdb's copy carries only in-frame clones and drops some. The table has approximately 190,000 clones, more than 70% seen once; the top ten hold more than 1.5%. Material: PBMCs. The origin of the receptors is a man aged 35-49 years in good health and CMV-seropositive.

J is TRBJ2-7 and V is TRBV9; maybe TRBD2 (6 bases). The V end lost 0 bases, the J end lost 3 bases, and 13 bases lay between the germline ends. Germline V gene sequence: CDR1 SGDLS, CDR2 YYNGEE. The CDR3 totals 15 residues. CDR3 loop: CASSVGGGAIYEQYF. In DNA, the CDR3 is TGTGCCAGCAGCGTAGGAGGCGGGGCCATCTACGAGCAGTACTTC.

The chain is built from TRBV7-8 and TRBJ2-7; the D is unclear. Germline CDR1 SGHVS, CDR2 FQNEAQ. The CDR3 length is 12 residues. V lost 3 bases to trimming and J lost 4 bases, with 7 bases between them. Here the CDR3 DNA reads TGTGCCAGCAGCTTTTCAGGTTACGAGCAGTACTTC. It is translated as CASSFSGYEQYF.

The chain employs TRBV4-3 and TRBJ1-4; 7 bases are a match to TRBD1. This CDR3 has 15 amino acids. V was clipped by 1 base and J by 7 bases; unmatched bases: 6. CDR1 is LGHNA, CDR2 YSLEER, per germline. The CDR3 here is CASSQAQGGGEKLFF. CDR3 DNA sequence: TGCGCCAGCAGCCAAGCGCAGGGGGGAGGTGAAAAACTGTTTTTT.

The chain recombines TRBV18 with TRBJ2-1; 7 positions agree with TRBD2. V shed 5 bases and J 8 bases; nucleotides not matched to a gene: 15. There are 16 residues in the CDR3. Germline V gene sequence: CDR1 KGHSH, CDR2 LQKENI. CDR3 region: CASSLIAGVPEDEQFF. The CDR3 bases are TGTGCCAGCTCATTGATTGCGGGAGTTCCGGAGGATGAGCAGTTCTTC. Full variable domain (outside the CDR3, taken from reference TRBV18 and TRBJ2-1): NAGVMQNPRHLVRRRGQEARLRCSPMKGHSHVYWYRQLPEEGLKFMVYLQKENIIDESGMPKERFSAEFPKEGPSILRIQQVVRGDSAAYFCASSLIAGVPEDEQFFGPGTRLTVL.

The genes are TRBV11-2 and TRBJ2-7; a possible D gene is TRBD1 (6 bases). CDR3 length: 17 residues. Germline CDR1 is SGHAT and CDR2 is FQNNGV. Trimming cost V 2 bases and J 4 bases, with 21 bases left between them. This chain's CDR3 is CASSLYYGTPSLYEQYF. For the CDR3, the DNA is TGTGCCAGCAGCTTATACTACGGGACACCTAGCCTTTACGAGCAGTACTTC.

The genes are TRBV19 and TRBJ2-4, with D maybe TRBD1 (5 bases). Germline V lookup: CDR1 LNHDA, CDR2 SQIVND (reference sequence). The CDR3 contains 14 residues. Trimming removed 9 bases at V and 0 bases at J, with 12 bases between. The CDR3 DNA follows: TGTGCCAGCTCCTTACAGGTAGCCAAAAACATTCAGTACTTC. It yields the protein CASSLQVAKNIQYF.

The CDR3 region has the DNA TGTGCCAGTAGAGGTGGGCCCGGCTCTGGAAACACCATATATTTT. Translating it yields CASRGGPGSGNTIYF. V and J are TRBV19 and TRBJ1-3; D remains unclear. The V end lost 6 bases, the J end lost 0 bases, and 12 bases lay between the germline ends. Germline CDR1 LNHDA, CDR2 SQIVND (reference sequence). The CDR3 consists of 15 residues.

This clone was seen just once. J is TRBJ2-5 and V is TRBV30, with D possibly being TRBD2 (6 bases). The CDR3 totals 13 residues. Trimming shortened V by 0 bases and J by 4 bases, and 9 bases separated the two germline ends. In germline, CDR1 is GTSNPN, CDR2 SVGIG (reference sequence). The CDR3 DNA follows: TGTGCCTGGAGTGTACAAGCGGGAGAGACCCAGTACTTC. Translated: CAWSVQAGETQYF.

This chain uses TRBV7-2 with TRBJ2-1; D remains ambiguous. This CDR3 contains 12 residues. V lost 7 bases and J 6 bases, leaving 10 bases between the germline ends. Germline assignment: CDR1 SGHTA and CDR2 FQGNSA. This CDR3 reads CASTTGINEQFF. CDR3 sequence (DNA): TGTGCCAGCACAACCGGTATCAATGAGCAGTTCTTC.

This rearrangement joins TRBV28 to TRBJ2-1; D is possibly TRBD2 (7 bases). V was clipped by 3 bases and J by 6 bases, with 18 bases between them. Per the germline V gene, CDR1 is MDHEN and CDR2 is SYDVKM. The CDR3 spans 16 residues. CDR3 sequence reads: CASSFQGLAAGNEQFF. CDR3 DNA sequence: TGTGCCAGCAGTTTCCAGGGGCTAGCGGCCGGCAATGAGCAGTTCTTC.

The V call is TRBV6-4, the J call TRBJ2-7; D is possibly TRBD1 (6 bases). Germline CDR1 is MRHNA and CDR2 is SNTAGT. The CDR3 is 16 amino acids. Between the trimmed V and J ends, which lost 2 bases and 2 bases, there was a span of 16 bases. CDR3 DNA sequence: TGTGCCAGCAGTGACGGGGTCCGGGACAAGGCCTACGAGCAGTACTTC. Translated: CASSDGVRDKAYEQYF.

The chain joins TRBV5-1 to TRBJ2-3; 12 positions match TRBD2. Losses at the gene ends were 2 bases for V and 2 bases for J; bases not matched to a gene: 3. This CDR3 is built from 16 residues. Germline V gene sequence: CDR1 SGHRS, CDR2 YFSETQ. CDR3 in DNA: TGCGCCAGCAGCTTAGGACTAGCGGGACACACAGATACGCAGTATTTT. This codes for CASSLGLAGHTDTQYF.

This chain joins TRBV5-1 and TRBJ1-3, with a weak D call TRBD1 (5 bases). Germline V gene data show CDR1 as SGHRS and CDR2 as YFSETQ. The V end lost 3 bases, the J end lost 3 bases, and 13 bases lay between the germline ends. The CDR3 consists of 15 residues. CDR3 nucleotide sequence: TGCGCCAGCAGCTCCTCCCCGACAGTTGGAAACACCATATATTTT. Translating it yields CASSSSPTVGNTIYF.

This rearrangement joins TRBV30 to TRBJ1-6, with a possible D match to TRBD1 (6 bases). There are 14 residues in the CDR3. The V end lost 6 bases, the J end lost 0 bases, and 9 bases lay between the germline ends. Per germline, CDR1 GTSNPN and CDR2 SVGIG (reference sequence). The DNA of the CDR3 is TGTGCCTGTCGAGGGGGCTCCTATAATTCACCCCTCCACTTT. Its translation: CACRGGSYNSPLHF. The full variable domain, in which reference TRBV30 and TRBJ1-6 provide the parts outside the CDR3, is SQTIHQWPATLVQPVGSPLSLECTVEGTSNPNLYWYRQAAGRGLQLLFYSVGIGQISSEVPQNLSASRPQDRQFILSSKKLLLSDSGFYLCACRGGSYNSPLHFGNGTRLTVT.

The chain carries TRBV5-5 and TRBJ2-7, with D unresolved. Trimming removed 0 bases from V and 0 bases from J, with 16 bases in between. The germline V gene encodes CDR1 SGHKS and CDR2 YYEKEE (reference sequence). The CDR3 covers 17 residues. CDR3 coding DNA: TGTGCCAGCAGCTTGGTACTCTTGCTCTCGAGCTCCTACGAGCAGTACTTC. Translating gives CASSLVLLLSSSYEQYF. Based on the CDR3 plus reference TRBV5-5 and TRBJ2-7, the full variable domain is DAGVTQSPTHLIKTRGQQVTLRCSPISGHKSVSWYQQVLGQGPQFIFQYYEKEERGRGNFPDRFSARQFPNYSSELNVNALLLGDSALYLCASSLVLLLSSSYEQYFGPGTRLTVT.

The rearrangement uses TRBV27 and TRBJ2-7; TRBD2 agrees at 10 bases. Germline V gene data show CDR1 as MNHEY and CDR2 as SMNVEV (reference sequence). The trim removed 5 bases at V and 0 bases at J, leaving 4 bases unmatched. The CDR3 sequence is 15 residues long. DNA of the CDR3: TGTGCCAGCAGTATTAGCGGGAGGCTCTCCTACGAGCAGTACTTC. The encoded protein is CASSISGRLSYEQYF.

The V gene is TRBV5-1, the J gene TRBJ1-1, with D tentatively TRBD1 (5 bases). This CDR3 is built from 14 residues. CDR1 and CDR2 from the germline V gene are SGHRS and YFSETQ. The V and J ends lost 1 base and 5 bases respectively, with 12 bases between them. CDR3 nucleotides: TGCGCCAGCAGCTTGCAGGGATTGGGGACTGAAGCTTTCTTT. Amino acid sequence: CASSLQGLGTEAFF.

The chain recombines TRBV5-1 with TRBJ2-3; D is possibly TRBD1 (5 bases). CDR1 SGHRS and CDR2 YFSETQ come from the germline V gene. Trimming took off 2 bases at V and 3 bases at J, with 10 bases between the two ends. The CDR3 has 14 amino acids. CDR3 protein: CASSFQGNTDTQYF. CDR3 DNA: TGCGCCAGCAGCTTCCAGGGCAATACAGATACGCAGTATTTT. Based on the CDR3 plus reference TRBV5-1 and TRBJ2-3, the full variable domain is KAGVTQTPRYLIKTRGQQVTLSCSPISGHRSVSWYQQTPGQGLQFLFEYFSETQRNKGNFPGRFSGRQFSNSRSEMNVSTLELGDSALYLCASSFQGNTDTQYFGPGTRLTVL.

CDR3 amino acids: CASSAQLAAYEQYF. The CDR3 region has the DNA TGTGCCAGCAGCGCCCAGCTAGCTGCGTACGAGCAGTACTTC. The V and J genes are TRBV9 and TRBJ2-7; weak D call: TRBD2 (5 bases). Between the trimmed V and J ends, which lost 3 bases and 4 bases, there was a span of 14 bases. Looked up from germline, CDR1 is SGDLS and CDR2 is YYNGEE. CDR3 length: 14 amino acids.

The chain combines TRBV29-1 with TRBJ1-2; weak D call: TRBD1 (6 bases). V was shortened by 3 bases and J by 4 bases, with 24 bases between the two germline ends. This CDR3 has 17 residues. The germline V gene has CDR1 SQVTM and CDR2 ANQGSEA. DNA of the CDR3: TGCAGCGTTGACAGACGAGGAGGGGGGGGCGCGGGCTATGGCTACACCTTC. Encoded protein: CSVDRRGGGGAGYGYTF.

In its sample, this clone was seen once. The chain recombines TRBV9 with TRBJ2-1; no firm D call. The CDR3 runs 12 residues. V was pared by 4 bases and J by 5 bases, with 7 bases between. CDR1 and CDR2 (germline): SGDLS, YYNGEE. This chain's CDR3 is CASSPVDNEQFF. Written as DNA, the CDR3 is TGTGCCAGCAGCCCGGTGGACAATGAGCAGTTCTTC.

The rearrangement links TRBV10-3 to TRBJ2-3, with 7 bases aligning to TRBD1. CDR1 is ENHRY and CDR2 is SYGVKD in the germline V gene. The CDR3 consists of 14 residues. J lost 6 bases, V lost 0 bases, and 3 bases had no gene match. In DNA form, the CDR3 reads TGTGCCATCAGTGAGTCGACAGGGACCGATACGCAGTATTTT. The encoded protein is CAISESTGTDTQYF.

This clone has just one count. The chain has TRBV2 and TRBJ2-7, with D possibly being TRBD2 (6 bases). This CDR3 has 15 amino acids. V lost 1 base, J lost 1 base, and 11 bases lay in between. The germline gives CDR1 SNHLY, CDR2 FYNNEI. The CDR3 protein is CASSEDASDSYEQYF. CDR3 nucleotides: TGTGCCAGCAGTGAAGATGCTAGCGATTCCTACGAGCAGTACTTC. The whole variable domain, filled in from reference TRBV2 and TRBJ2-7, reads EPEVTQTPSHQVTQMGQEVILRCVPISNHLYFYWYRQILGQKVEFLVSFYNNEISEKSEIFDDQFSVERPDGSNFTLKIRSTKLEDSAMYFCASSEDASDSYEQYFGPGTRLTVT.

The chain is built from TRBV10-3 and TRBJ2-7; D is ambiguous. The CDR3 covers 12 residues. Germline V gene sequence: CDR1 ENHRY, CDR2 SYGVKD. V dropped 2 bases and J dropped 4 bases, with 6 bases sitting between them. CDR3 loop: CAISESSYEQYF. DNA for the CDR3: TGTGCCATCAGTGAGAGTAGTTACGAGCAGTACTTC.

The CDR3 nucleotides are TGTGCCAGCAGTTACCGAGCCGGGAGCACCCCAGATACGCAGTATTTT. It translates to CASSYRAGSTPDTQYF. The chain combines TRBV6-5 with TRBJ2-3; weak D call: TRBD2 (6 bases). The ends were cut back, 2 bases at V and 4 bases at J, with 16 bases in the middle. The CDR3 covers 16 residues. The germline V gene encodes CDR1 MNHEY and CDR2 SVGAGI.

CDR3 sequence (DNA): TGTGCCAGCTATGCCCACAGGGCCCCTTACGAGCAGTACTTC. Translation: CASYAHRAPYEQYF. This chain uses TRBV27 with TRBJ2-5, with D maybe TRBD1 (6 bases). Matching the DNA end better, TRBJ2-7 makes the J call doubtful. Germline V gives CDR1 MNHEY, CDR2 SMNVEV (reference sequence). The CDR3 has 14 residues.

The chain employs TRBV27 and TRBJ1-1; the D gene is possibly TRBD1 (5 bases). The CDR3 consists of 13 residues. CDR1 MNHEY and CDR2 SMNVEV come from the germline V gene (reference sequence). The V end was cut by 6 bases, the J end by 3 bases, with 11 bases between. The DNA for the CDR3 is TGTGCCAGCAGACAGGACATTTACACTGAAGCTTTCTTT. Protein: CASRQDIYTEAFF.

The rearrangement uses TRBV7-6 and TRBJ1-2, with TRBD1 identical over 9 bases. This CDR3 has 16 residues. Germline CDR1 SGHVS, CDR2 FNYEAQ. V trimming: 5 bases; J trimming: 8 bases; junction bases outside the gene matches: 15. The chain's CDR3 is CASSAIADRGVRGYTF. CDR3 sequence (DNA): TGTGCCAGCAGCGCAATCGCGGACAGGGGCGTTCGCGGCTACACCTTC.

V is TRBV9 and J is TRBJ2-7, with TRBD2 matching over 7 bases. Germline V gene lookup returns CDR1 SGDLS and CDR2 YYNGEE. This CDR3 has 16 residues. V shed 3 bases and J 0 bases; nucleotides not matched to a gene: 9. As DNA, the CDR3 is TGTGCCAGCAGCGACCCCCAAGGCGGGAGCTCCTACGAGCAGTACTTC. Its protein is CASSDPQGGSSYEQYF.

CDR3 residues: CASSAGQGASGGYTF. CDR3 coding DNA: TGTGCCAGCAGCGCGGGACAGGGTGCGAGTGGCGGCTACACCTTC. This chain joins TRBV9 and TRBJ1-2; 9 bases fit TRBD1. The CDR3 runs 15 residues. Germline-derived CDR1 and CDR2 are SGDLS and YYNGEE. The ends lost 3 bases at V and 8 bases at J; junction bases unmatched: 11.

The J gene is TRBJ1-2, the V gene TRBV27; D is ambiguous. V lost 8 bases, J lost 4 bases, and 17 bases lay in between. The CDR3 is 14 amino acids. Germline CDR1 MNHEY, CDR2 SMNVEV (reference sequence). The CDR3 loop reads CASGRRTGFYGYTF. The DNA of the CDR3 is TGTGCCAGCGGTAGACGGACGGGATTCTATGGCTACACCTTC.

The chain combines TRBV5-1 with TRBJ2-1; TRBD2 matches 11 bases. The V gene end was trimmed by 3 bases and the J gene end by 8 bases; junction bases not matched to a gene: 10. This CDR3 has 16 residues. Germline V CDR1 and CDR2: SGHRS, YFSETQ. In DNA form, the CDR3 reads TGCGCCAGCAGCTCGAACCGACTAGCGGGATCCGATGAGCAGTTCTTC. This encodes CASSSNRLAGSDEQFF. The whole variable domain, filled in from reference TRBV5-1 and TRBJ2-1, reads KAGVTQTPRYLIKTRGQQVTLSCSPISGHRSVSWYQQTPGQGLQFLFEYFSETQRNKGNFPGRFSGRQFSNSRSEMNVSTLELGDSALYLCASSSNRLAGSDEQFFGPGTRLTVL.